These 10 T cell receptor beta chains came from one sample sequenced in a study of blood T cells in healthy people across ages. Using a J-beta primer mix together with a sample-barcoded 5' primer, a second PCR was run for about 7 to 12 cycles. TCRdb processed the 5' RACE reads anew with MiXCR; each CDR3 protein has one entry. Of hundreds of thousands of distinct CDR3 sequences in the sample, under 35% were seen once. Sequencing input: blood. The receptors originated from an elderly woman in good health.

This chain connects TRBV6-2 or TRBV6-3 to TRBJ2-1, with 8 nucleotides matching TRBD2. Germline values: CDR1 MNHEY, CDR2 SVGEGT. With 0 bases clipped from V and 1 base from J, the junction kept 5 bases outside the gene matches. The CDR3 spans 17 residues. In nucleotides, the CDR3 is TGTGCCAGCAGTTACTCCCTTAGCGGGGAATCCTACAATGAGCAGTTCTTC. The encoded protein is CASSYSLSGESYNEQFF.

The sample holds many counts of this clonotype. The chain carries TRBV6-5 and TRBJ1-4; D is unresolved. With 0 bases removed from V and 5 bases from J, the gap between germline ends came to 19 bases. This CDR3 contains 18 residues. The germline V gene has CDR1 MNHEY and CDR2 SVGAGI. CDR3 loop: CASSYSSGRDGRNEKLFF. The CDR3 nucleotides are TGTGCCAGCAGTTACTCGAGTGGTAGAGACGGAAGAAATGAAAAACTGTTTTTT.

Many counts were recorded for this clonotype. The rearrangement joins TRBV7-9 to TRBJ1-2; maybe TRBD1 (5 bases). Trimming pared 5 bases from V and 5 bases from J, leaving 12 bases between. This CDR3 comprises 13 residues. Germline loops: CDR1 SEHNR, CDR2 FQNEAQ (reference sequence). The CDR3 nucleotides read TGTGCCAGCAGCCTAGGGTCAGGGTATGGCTACACCTTC. The encoded protein is CASSLGSGYGYTF. Combining the CDR3 with reference TRBV7-9 and TRBJ1-2 gives the whole variable domain DTGVSQNPRHKITKRGQNVTFRCDPISEHNRLYWYRQTLGQGPEFLTYFQNEAQLEKSRLLSDRFSAERPKGSFSTLEIQRTEQGDSAMYLCASSLGSGYGYTFGSGTRLTVV.

In its sample, this clonotype was seen many times. The chain has TRBV25-1 and TRBJ2-5; tentative D call: TRBD1 (6 bases). The CDR3 has 15 amino acids. CDR1 and CDR2 from the germline V gene are MGHDK and SYGVNS. V was shortened by 1 base and J by 1 base, with 10 bases between the two germline ends. CDR3 in DNA: TGTGCCAGCAGTGAATCCGGCAGGGGCCAAGAGACCCAGTACTTC. Encoded protein: CASSESGRGQETQYF.

This sequence joins TRBV27 and TRBJ1-1; 8 nucleotides match TRBD1. The CDR3 spans 16 residues. Trimming removed 6 bases from V and 1 base from J; junction bases left unmatched: 10. Germline CDR1 MNHEY, CDR2 SMNVEV (reference sequence). CDR3 DNA sequence: TGTGCCAGCAGCCGGACAGGGACGGCGAAGAACACTGAAGCTTTCTTT. This sequence encodes CASSRTGTAKNTEAFF.

This clonotype has a count of ten or more. The chain employs TRBV27 and TRBJ2-5, with 8 nucleotides matching TRBD1. Germline V lookup: CDR1 MNHEY, CDR2 SMNVEV (reference sequence). V shed 5 bases and J 7 bases; nucleotides not matched to a gene: 6. The CDR3 is made up of 13 amino acids. The CDR3 DNA reads TGTGCCAGCAGTCCCGGACAGGGCTGGACCCAGTACTTC. It encodes CASSPGQGWTQYF.

This clonotype occurred a few times. Just one base apart from a much larger clone, this may be a read error. The rearrangement joins TRBV20-1 to TRBJ2-3; no firm D call. V lost 5 bases and J lost 3, with 12 bases in between. The CDR3 sequence is 13 residues long. Germline CDR1 reads DFQATT; CDR2 reads SNEGSKA (reference sequence). This chain's CDR3 is CSAPFGETDTQYF. The CDR3, as DNA: TGCAGTGCTCCCTTCGGTGAGACAGATACGCAGTATTTT.

This clonotype was seen ten or more times. The chain combines TRBV7-9 with TRBJ1-2; D is undetermined. Germline V gives CDR1 SEHNR, CDR2 FQNEAQ (reference sequence). This CDR3 has 14 residues. The V end was cut by 5 bases, the J end by 4 bases, with 14 bases between. In nucleotides, the CDR3 is TGTGCCAGCAGCACCGGACGGCCGTCCTATGGCTACACCTTC. It is translated as CASSTGRPSYGYTF.

This clonotype showed up just a few times. The gene calls are TRBV4-2 and TRBJ2-7; no firm D call. The CDR3 has 15 residues. Germline V gene lookup returns CDR1 LGHNA and CDR2 YNFKEQ. Trimming removed 0 bases from V and 1 base from J, with 10 bases in between. CDR3 nucleotides: TGTGCCAGCAGCCAAGAACAGAGCCCTTCCTACGAGCAGTACTTC. This gives the protein CASSQEQSPSYEQYF.

This clonotype was recorded many times. The rearrangement links TRBV5-1 to TRBJ2-7; D ambiguous. The CDR3 contains 15 residues. The V and J ends lost 3 bases and 1 base respectively, with 14 bases between them. The germline gives CDR1 SGHRS, CDR2 YFSETQ. The CDR3 spells CASSSGHTASYEQYF. The CDR3 DNA follows: TGCGCCAGCAGCTCGGGCCATACAGCATCCTACGAGCAGTACTTC.